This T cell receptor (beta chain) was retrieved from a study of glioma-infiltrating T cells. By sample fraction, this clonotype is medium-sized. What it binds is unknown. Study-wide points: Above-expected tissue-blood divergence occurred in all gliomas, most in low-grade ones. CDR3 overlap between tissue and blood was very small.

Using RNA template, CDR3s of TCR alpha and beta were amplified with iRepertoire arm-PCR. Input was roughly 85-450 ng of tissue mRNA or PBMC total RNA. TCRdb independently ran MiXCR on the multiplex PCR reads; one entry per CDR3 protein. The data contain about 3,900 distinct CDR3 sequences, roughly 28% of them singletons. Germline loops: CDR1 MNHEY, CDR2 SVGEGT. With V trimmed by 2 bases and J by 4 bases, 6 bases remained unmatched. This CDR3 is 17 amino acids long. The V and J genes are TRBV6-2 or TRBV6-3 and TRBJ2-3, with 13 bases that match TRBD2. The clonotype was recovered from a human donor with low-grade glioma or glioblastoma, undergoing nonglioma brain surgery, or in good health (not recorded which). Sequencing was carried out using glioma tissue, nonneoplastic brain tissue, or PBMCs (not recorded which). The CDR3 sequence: CASSYRTSGGGPDTQYF. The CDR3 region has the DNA TGTGCCAGCAGTTACAGGACTAGCGGGGGAGGCCCAGATACGCAGTATTTT.